A single sample is the source of the 20 T cell receptor beta chains below, sequenced in a study of T-cell memory formation after mild COVID-19. Via MiXCR, TCRdb re-called the 5' RACE reads, giving one row per CDR3 protein. The table records about half a million distinct CDR3 sequences, around a sixth of them present only once. Material: PBMCs or a T cell subset sorted from them (not recorded which). Every receptor here comes from an adult woman who had mild COVID-19 (a few samples of this study predate the infection). Cell type and time point are not known.

V is TRBV7-8 and J is TRBJ2-5; 7 bases align to TRBD2. Germline CDR1 and CDR2: SGHVS and FQNEAQ. The CDR3 runs 18 residues. V lost 4 bases, J lost 1 base, and 15 bases stayed unmatched. The CDR3 spells CASSYGGRLAEPQETQYF. The DNA of the CDR3 is TGTGCCAGCAGCTACGGGGGTCGGCTAGCGGAGCCCCAAGAGACCCAGTACTTC.

This CDR3 reads CASSTGLAEPQHF. DNA of the CDR3: TGTGCCAGCTCAACAGGGTTAGCTGAGCCCCAGCATTTT. This chain links TRBV18 with TRBJ1-5; D possibly corresponds to TRBD1 (6 bases). Germline CDR1 reads KGHSH; CDR2 reads LQKENI. This CDR3 region has 13 residues. Trimming shortened V by 5 bases and J by 8 bases, and 13 bases separated the two germline ends.

This clonotype was seen at least ten times. The gene calls are TRBV7-2 and TRBJ2-2, with D possibly called TRBD1 or TRBD2 (5 bases each). This CDR3 is 16 amino acids long. V lost 5 bases to trimming and J lost 0 bases, with 13 bases between them. Per germline, CDR1 SGHTA and CDR2 FQGNSA. The CDR3 sequence is CASSVTGTANTGELFF. CDR3 sequence (DNA): TGTGCCAGCAGCGTTACTGGGACGGCGAACACCGGGGAGCTGTTTTTT.

A few counts support this clonotype. CDR3 DNA: TGTGCCACCAGCAGAGAGCCCAGTATCCTCTATGGCTACACCTTC. Its protein is CATSREPSILYGYTF. The gene calls are TRBV15 and TRBJ1-2; D unresolved. V lost 0 bases to trimming and J lost 4 bases, with 12 bases between them. CDR1 LNHNV and CDR2 YYDKDF come from the germline V gene (reference sequence). This CDR3 has 15 residues.

V gene TRBV19 combines with J gene TRBJ2-5; no reliable D call. Per the germline V gene, CDR1 is LNHDA and CDR2 is SQIVND (reference sequence). The CDR3 has 9 residues. The V and J ends lost 7 bases and 5 bases respectively, with 2 bases between them. This chain's CDR3 is CASTETQYF. CDR3 nucleotide sequence: TGTGCCAGTACGGAGACCCAGTACTTC.

This clonotype appeared a few times. V gene TRBV11-2 combines with J gene TRBJ1-1; TRBD1 agrees at 7 bases. This CDR3 region has 17 residues. Trimming took 0 bases from V and 10 from J; bases not matched to a gene: 17. Germline V gene data show CDR1 as SGHAT and CDR2 as FQNNGV. The CDR3: CASSLDSPKTGHFSAFF. In DNA, the CDR3 is TGTGCCAGCAGCTTAGATTCCCCCAAGACAGGGCATTTCTCAGCTTTCTTT.

The rearrangement joins TRBV30 to TRBJ1-1; no firm D call. CDR3 length: 13 amino acids. Trimming left V 2 bases short and J 4 bases short, with 11 bases between. Germline V gene data show CDR1 as GTSNPN and CDR2 as SVGIG (reference sequence). DNA for the CDR3: TGTGCCTGGAGTAATCCTGGTGGCACTGAAGCTTTCTTT. Its translation is CAWSNPGGTEAFF.

This chain uses TRBV5-1 with TRBJ2-1; 8 bases fit TRBD1. The V gene end was trimmed by 4 bases and the J gene end by 7 bases; junction bases not matched to a gene: 7. The CDR3 sequence is 14 residues long. The germline gives CDR1 SGHRS, CDR2 YFSETQ. CDR3 sequence (DNA): TGCGCCAGCAGCCACGGACAGGGTAGTAATGAGCAGTTCTTC. Amino acids: CASSHGQGSNEQFF. Filled out from reference TRBV5-1 and TRBJ2-1, the complete variable domain reads KAGVTQTPRYLIKTRGQQVTLSCSPISGHRSVSWYQQTPGQGLQFLFEYFSETQRNKGNFPGRFSGRQFSNSRSEMNVSTLELGDSALYLCASSHGQGSNEQFFGPGTRLTVL.

This rearrangement joins TRBV12-3 or TRBV12-4 to TRBJ2-7, with D hard to call. This CDR3 spans 12 amino acids. Trimming removed 8 bases at V and 2 bases at J, with 10 bases between. The CDR3 here is CASGKSPYEQYF. The CDR3 DNA follows: TGTGCCAGCGGTAAAAGTCCCTACGAGCAGTACTTC.

The rearrangement links TRBV4-3 to TRBJ2-1; D is possibly TRBD2 (6 bases). Germline CDR1 is LGHNA and CDR2 is YSLEER. This CDR3 spans 17 amino acids. V gave up 1 base and J gave up 5 bases, with 18 bases separating them. CDR3 DNA sequence: TGCGCCAGCAGCCAAGCCCTGGATCGGGAGATGCACAATGAGCAGTTCTTC. The encoded protein is CASSQALDREMHNEQFF.

The CDR3 region has the DNA TGTGCCACCAGTGCGGGCTCCAGAGGGCCATATGGCTACACCTTC. This codes for CATSAGSRGPYGYTF. The chain links TRBV24-1 to TRBJ1-2; D is unclear. The V end lost 5 bases, the J end lost 5 bases, and 17 bases lay between the germline ends. From germline, CDR1 is KGHDR and CDR2 SFDVKD. The CDR3 runs to 15 residues.

The chain links TRBV6-6 to TRBJ1-1; D may be TRBD1 (6 bases). CDR3 size: 17 residues. Trimming took off 5 bases at V and 0 bases at J, with 19 bases between the two ends. Germline CDR1 and CDR2: MNHNY and SVGAGI (reference sequence). CDR3 sequence (DNA): TGTGCCAGCAGTCCCACCCCTTACAGGGCGCTGAACACTGAAGCTTTCTTT. Translating it yields CASSPTPYRALNTEAFF.

The chain carries TRBV5-1 and TRBJ1-1; TRBD1 is a possible D gene (5 bases). The CDR3 is 15 amino acids. Germline V gene sequence: CDR1 SGHRS, CDR2 YFSETQ. V was pared by 4 bases and J by 2 bases, with 15 bases between. The CDR3 loop is CASSPGSGPNTEAFF. The CDR3 bases are TGCGCCAGCAGCCCGGGGTCAGGGCCCAACACTGAAGCTTTCTTT. The whole variable domain, filled in from reference TRBV5-1 and TRBJ1-1, reads KAGVTQTPRYLIKTRGQQVTLSCSPISGHRSVSWYQQTPGQGLQFLFEYFSETQRNKGNFPGRFSGRQFSNSRSEMNVSTLELGDSALYLCASSPGSGPNTEAFFGQGTRLTVV.

The chain carries TRBV24-1 and TRBJ2-1; 10 positions match TRBD2. CDR3 length: 17 residues. V was pared by 4 bases and J by 7 bases, with 12 bases of the junction left unmatched. The germline V gene encodes CDR1 KGHDR and CDR2 SFDVKD. The CDR3: CATSEKTLAGTTNEQFF. DNA of the CDR3: TGTGCCACCAGTGAGAAAACACTAGCGGGAACCACGAATGAGCAGTTCTTC.

CDR3 DNA: TGTGCCACCAGCAGAGATCAAGGCTACGAGCAGTACTTC. This gives the protein CATSRDQGYEQYF. The chain links TRBV15 to TRBJ2-7; D remains ambiguous. The germline V and J ends were trimmed by 0 bases and 3 bases, with 6 bases remaining between them. The CDR3 has 13 residues. The V gene's germline CDR1 is LNHNV and CDR2 YYDKDF (reference sequence).

The V gene is TRBV5-4, the J gene TRBJ2-7; D is unresolved. V lost 1 base, J lost 2 bases, and 10 bases lay in between. This CDR3 region has 14 residues. Looked up from germline, CDR1 is SGHNT and CDR2 is YYREEE (reference sequence). The DNA of the CDR3 is TGTGCCAGCAGCTTGTTAGGACCACCCTACGAGCAGTACTTC. Translated, it gives CASSLLGPPYEQYF. The variable domain in full, with the rest retrieved from reference TRBV5-4 and TRBJ2-7, is ETGVTQSPTHLIKTRGQQVTLRCSSQSGHNTVSWYQQALGQGPQFIFQYYREEENGRGNFPPRFSGLQFPNYSSELNVNALELDDSALYLCASSLLGPPYEQYFGPGTRLTVT.

The chain carries TRBV4-1 and TRBJ2-7; TRBD2 aligns across 7 bases. Per the germline V gene, CDR1 is MGHRA and CDR2 is YSYEKL. The V and J ends lost 0 bases and 2 bases, in that order; junction bases with no gene match: 7. CDR3 length equals 16 residues. The CDR3 sequence: CASSQDPERGTYEQYF. The CDR3, as DNA: TGCGCCAGCAGCCAAGATCCCGAGCGGGGAACCTACGAGCAGTACTTC.

This chain joins TRBV7-2 and TRBJ1-2; the D is unclear. This CDR3 region has 14 residues. CDR1 and CDR2 from the germline V gene are SGHTA and FQGNSA. Trimming stripped 5 bases from V and 5 bases from J, with 15 bases between. DNA for the CDR3: TGTGCCAGCAGCCCCTGGACTGATTTTTATGGCTACACCTTC. This gives the protein CASSPWTDFYGYTF. Drawing the rest from reference TRBV7-2 and TRBJ1-2, the complete variable domain is GAGVSQSPSNKVTEKGKDVELRCDPISGHTALYWYRQSLGQGLEFLIYFQGNSAPDKSGLPSDRFSAERTGGSVSTLTIQRTQQEDSAVYLCASSPWTDFYGYTFGSGTRLTVV.

The chain joins TRBV20-1 to TRBJ2-7, with 9 bases identical to TRBD1. Trimming cost V 3 bases and J 3 bases; bases outside gene matches: 9. The germline gives CDR1 DFQATT, CDR2 SNEGSKA (reference sequence). The CDR3 is 15 residues long. This CDR3 is CSASGSRDRDYEQYF. The CDR3 bases are TGCAGTGCTAGCGGTTCCCGGGACAGGGACTACGAGCAGTACTTC.

This clonotype has more than one count but fewer than ten. The rearrangement links TRBV30 to TRBJ2-4; tentative D call: TRBD2 (5 bases). Trimming stripped 0 bases from V and 7 bases from J, with 13 bases between. CDR3 length equals 14 residues. The V gene's germline CDR1 is GTSNPN and CDR2 SVGIG (reference sequence). The CDR3 DNA reads as TGTGCCTGGAGTGTAGACCCCCGCGGGAACATTCAGTACTTC. It is translated as CAWSVDPRGNIQYF.